This paragraph reports one TCR beta chain. Its specificity is not known. cDNA libraries for TCR alpha and TCR beta, carrying sample barcodes and UMIs, came from 5'RACE with constant-segment primers. TCRdb reanalysed the 5' RACE reads using MiXCR and keeps one entry per CDR3 protein. The repertoire holds about 450,000 distinct CDR3 sequences, with less than 25% as singletons. The CDR3 runs 14 residues. V dropped 0 bases and J dropped 8 bases, with 16 bases sitting between them. Germline V lookup: CDR1 DFQATT, CDR2 SNEGSKA (reference sequence). The data were obtained in a study of T-cell memory formation after mild COVID-19. General study points: Second-wave clones that peaked on day 37 lacked confirmed SARS-CoV-2 specificity. The finding that pre-infection memory included some responding clones suggested that cross-reactive memory joined. Clones contracting across day 15 to 85 had a balanced CD4/CD8 profile; later expanding clones leaned CD4+.

The chain carries TRBV20-1 and TRBJ1-1, with a weak D call TRBD1 (6 bases). The specimen was PBMCs or a T cell subset sorted from them (not recorded which). The sequence was obtained from an adult woman who had mild COVID-19 (a few samples of this study predate the infection). Cell type and time point are not known. The chain's CDR3 is CSARDSVTGREAFF. CDR3 coding DNA: TGCAGTGCTAGAGATAGCGTGACAGGACGCGAAGCTTTCTTT.